This T cell receptor beta chain stems from a study of T cell responses to AZD1222 COVID-19 vaccine. Whole-study results and caveats: There were vaccine-associated CD4 TCRs across spike, dominant at 160-218 and 743-854. Baseline serostatus was positive in only a handful of AZD1222 recipients.

About this clone itself: What it binds is not known.

Only in-frame clones appear in the TCRdb table, and some are missing; sequencing was by immunoSEQ multiplex PCR. The sample consists of some 130,000 clones, around 90% of them appearing once. CDR1 is SEHNR and CDR2 is FQNEAQ in the germline V gene (reference sequence). Deletions cut 2 bases from V and 0 bases from J, with 9 bases between. The CDR3 is made up of 15 amino acids. The V call is TRBV7-9, the J call TRBJ2-3; D is uncertain. This specimen was peripheral blood, taken on day 0 of AZD1222 vaccination. The TCR comes from an adult in good health. Here the CDR3 reads CASSLLGSSTDTQYF. DNA for the CDR3: TGTGCCAGCAGCTTATTGGGGTCTAGCACAGATACGCAGTATTTT. Full variable domain (outside the CDR3, taken from reference TRBV7-9 and TRBJ2-3): DTGVSQNPRHKITKRGQNVTFRCDPISEHNRLYWYRQTLGQGPEFLTYFQNEAQLEKSRLLSDRFSAERPKGSFSTLEIQRTEQGDSAMYLCASSLLGSSTDTQYFGPGTRLTVL.